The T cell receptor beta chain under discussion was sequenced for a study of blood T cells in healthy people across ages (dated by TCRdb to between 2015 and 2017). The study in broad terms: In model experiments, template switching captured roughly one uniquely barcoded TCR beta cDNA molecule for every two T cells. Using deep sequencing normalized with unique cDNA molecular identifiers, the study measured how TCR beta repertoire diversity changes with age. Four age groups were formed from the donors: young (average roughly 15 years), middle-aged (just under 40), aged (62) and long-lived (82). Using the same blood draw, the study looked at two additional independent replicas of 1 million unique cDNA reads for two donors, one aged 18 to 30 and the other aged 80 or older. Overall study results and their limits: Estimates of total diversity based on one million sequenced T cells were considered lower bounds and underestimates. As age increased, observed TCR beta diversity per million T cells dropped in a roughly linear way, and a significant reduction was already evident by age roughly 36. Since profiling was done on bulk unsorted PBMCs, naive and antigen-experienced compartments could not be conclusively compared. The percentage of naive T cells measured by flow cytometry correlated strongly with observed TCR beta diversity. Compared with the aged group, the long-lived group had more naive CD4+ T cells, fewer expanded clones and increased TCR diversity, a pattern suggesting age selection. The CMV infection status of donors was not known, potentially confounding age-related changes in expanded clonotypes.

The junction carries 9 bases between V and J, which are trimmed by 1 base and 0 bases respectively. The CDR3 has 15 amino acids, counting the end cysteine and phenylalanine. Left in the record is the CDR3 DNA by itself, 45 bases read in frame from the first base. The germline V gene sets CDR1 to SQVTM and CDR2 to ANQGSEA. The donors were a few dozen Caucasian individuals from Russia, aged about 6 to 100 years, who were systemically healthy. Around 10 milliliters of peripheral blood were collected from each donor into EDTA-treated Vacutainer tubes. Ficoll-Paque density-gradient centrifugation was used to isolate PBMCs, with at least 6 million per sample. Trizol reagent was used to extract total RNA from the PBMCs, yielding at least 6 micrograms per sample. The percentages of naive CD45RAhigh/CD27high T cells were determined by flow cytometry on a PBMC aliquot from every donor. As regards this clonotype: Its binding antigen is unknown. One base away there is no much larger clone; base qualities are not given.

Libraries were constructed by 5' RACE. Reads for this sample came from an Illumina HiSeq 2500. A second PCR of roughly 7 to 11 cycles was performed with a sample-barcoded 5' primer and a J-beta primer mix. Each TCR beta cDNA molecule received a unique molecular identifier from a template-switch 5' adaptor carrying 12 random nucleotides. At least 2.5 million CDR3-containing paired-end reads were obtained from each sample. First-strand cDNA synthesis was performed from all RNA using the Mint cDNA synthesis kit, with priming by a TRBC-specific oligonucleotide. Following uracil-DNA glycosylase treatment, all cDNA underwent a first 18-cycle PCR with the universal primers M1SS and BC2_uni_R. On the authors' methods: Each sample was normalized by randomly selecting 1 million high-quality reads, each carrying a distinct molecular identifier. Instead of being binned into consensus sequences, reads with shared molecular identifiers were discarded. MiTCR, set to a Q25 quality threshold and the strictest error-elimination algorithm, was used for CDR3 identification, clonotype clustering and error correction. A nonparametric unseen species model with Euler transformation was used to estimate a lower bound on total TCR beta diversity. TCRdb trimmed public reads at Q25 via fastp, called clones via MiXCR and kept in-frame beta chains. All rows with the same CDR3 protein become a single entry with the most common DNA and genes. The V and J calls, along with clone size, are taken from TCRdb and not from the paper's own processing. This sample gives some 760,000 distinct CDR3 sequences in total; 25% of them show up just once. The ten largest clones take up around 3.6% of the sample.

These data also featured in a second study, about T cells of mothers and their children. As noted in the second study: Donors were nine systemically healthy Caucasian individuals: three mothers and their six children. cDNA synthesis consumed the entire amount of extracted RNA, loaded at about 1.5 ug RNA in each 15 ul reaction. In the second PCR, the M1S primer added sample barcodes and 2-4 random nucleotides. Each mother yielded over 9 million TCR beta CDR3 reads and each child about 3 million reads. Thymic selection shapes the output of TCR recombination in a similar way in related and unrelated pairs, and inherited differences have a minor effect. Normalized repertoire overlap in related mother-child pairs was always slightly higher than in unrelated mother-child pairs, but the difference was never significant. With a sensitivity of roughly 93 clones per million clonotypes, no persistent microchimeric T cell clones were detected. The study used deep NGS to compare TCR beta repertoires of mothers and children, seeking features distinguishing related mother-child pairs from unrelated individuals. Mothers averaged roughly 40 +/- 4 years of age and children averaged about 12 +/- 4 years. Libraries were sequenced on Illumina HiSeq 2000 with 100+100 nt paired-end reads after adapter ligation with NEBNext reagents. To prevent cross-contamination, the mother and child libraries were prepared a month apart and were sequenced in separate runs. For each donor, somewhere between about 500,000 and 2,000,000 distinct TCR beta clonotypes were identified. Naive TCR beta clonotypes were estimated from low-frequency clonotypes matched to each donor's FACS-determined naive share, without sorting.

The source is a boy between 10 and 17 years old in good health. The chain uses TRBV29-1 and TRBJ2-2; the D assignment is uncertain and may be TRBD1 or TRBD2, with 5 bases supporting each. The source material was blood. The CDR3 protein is CSVEVGTANTGELFF. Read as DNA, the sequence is TGCAGCGTTGAAGTAGGGACGGCGAACACCGGGGAGCTGTTTTTT.